The present T cell receptor beta chain was sequenced within a study of vaccination and CD4 T cells after COVID-19. Study at large: Samples were taken after vaccination, a median of roughly 72 days after dose two, with a range of 14 to 241. Each control culture was treated with a CEFX pool, an HIV-1 Nef pool, or no peptide.

This clonotype showed up just a few times. Its antigen is still unknown. Trimming stripped 7 bases from V and 6 bases from J, with 12 bases between. The germline V gene encodes CDR1 MDHEN and CDR2 SYDVKM. The CDR3 covers 12 residues. Time point of the sample: late sampling 161 to 241 days after vaccination in a few convalescent patients. Documented treatment: roughly 10-day PBMC culture with coronavirus spike peptide pools or control peptides (ViraFEST assay). Sequencing of DNA taken from cultured CD4+ T cells relied on the Oncomine TCR Beta short-read assay. The template was genomic DNA from cultured CD4+ T cells. TCRdb re-called the PCR reads through MiXCR, storing one row per CDR3 protein. Counted here are fewer than 30,000 distinct CDR3 sequences, around 28% occurring once; the ten biggest clones make up roughly 6.6%.

The sequencing here drew on CD4+ T cells from blood, cultured in vitro, taken about 7 months after SARS-CoV-2 vaccination. The chain has TRBV28 and TRBJ1-1, with unresolved D. This TCR was sampled from a human donor who had recovered from COVID-19. Written as DNA, the CDR3 is TGTGCCAGCAAACTTCGAGTCGCTGAAGCTTTCTTT. Encoded protein: CASKLRVAEAFF.